Sequencing of this T cell receptor (beta chain) was carried out in a study of monozygotic twins with inflammatory bowel disease. From germline, CDR1 is KGHSH and CDR2 LQKENI. This CDR3 is 15 amino acids long. Each UMI, carrying a 6-nucleotide sample barcode, came from template switching. Using the 5' RACE reads, TCRdb records one entry per CDR3 protein without DNA. The ten top clones account for 2% to 3%, within a sample of about 160,000 distinct CDR3 sequences. To note about this clonotype: The antigen is undetermined.

Overall study findings and caveats: Compared with healthy co-twins, IBD patients showed reduced TCRbeta repertoire diversity by inverse Simpson.

The sequence was obtained from a human donor with ulcerative colitis or Crohn's disease, or a healthy co-twin of an affected twin (not recorded which). The material sequenced was blood. The genes are TRBV18 and TRBJ1-2. The CDR3 loop is CASSPNPSANYGYTF.